This T cell receptor (beta chain) was found in a study of T cell responses to AZD1222 COVID-19 vaccine. Study context: Second-dose intervals near 4 or 12 weeks were combined. Study-level findings and limits: The CD4 TCRs associated with vaccination extended across spike and predominated at 160-218 and 743-854.

This clone was detected a few times. Antigen specificity is unknown. Sequencing was performed with immunoSEQ multiplex PCR; in TCRdb, only in-frame clones are kept and a portion is missing. The table records approximately 180,000 clones, around nine tenths of them present only once. The CDR3 is made up of 14 amino acids. The germline gives CDR1 SGHRS, CDR2 YFSETQ. Trimming at V came to 3 bases and at J to 3 bases, leaving 4 bases not matched to a gene. The source is an adult in good health. The starting material was peripheral blood, obtained on day 0 of AZD1222 vaccination. V and J are TRBV5-1 and TRBJ2-7; 9 bases fit TRBD1. This CDR3 reads CASSSPGQGYEQYF. Here the CDR3 DNA reads TGCGCCAGCAGCTCACCGGGACAGGGCTACGAGCAGTACTTC.